The 2 T cell receptor beta chains in this list originate from one sample, sequenced in a study of OX40 agonist ivuxolimab in advanced cancers. Sequencing used immunoSEQ multiplex PCR; TCRdb keeps in-frame clones, though not all of them. The sample consists of over 55,000 clones, 84% of them appearing once. The sequences come from CD4+ or CD8+ T cells sorted from blood, collected in a trial of the OX40 agonist ivuxolimab. These receptors were obtained from an adult with an advanced solid tumor such as melanoma, head and neck, liver or kidney cancer.

This clone was observed many times. The CDR3, as DNA: TGTGCCAGCGTTACAGGGGGGTCCAATCAGCCCCAGCATTTT. As protein: CASVTGGSNQPQHF. The chain employs TRBV6-6 and TRBJ1-5; 8 nucleotides agree with TRBD1. The germline V gene has CDR1 MNHNY and CDR2 SVGAGI (reference sequence). V trimming: 8 bases; J trimming: 3 bases; junction bases outside the gene matches: 6. The CDR3 contains 14 residues.

The chain employs TRBV28 and TRBJ1-1, with D unclear. Trimming pared 5 bases from V and 1 base from J, leaving 14 bases between. CDR3 size: 15 residues. In germline, CDR1 is MDHEN, CDR2 SYDVKM. CDR3 DNA sequence: TGTGCCAGCAGTCCTGTCGGTCCACGGAACACTGAAGCTTTCTTT. This gives the protein CASSPVGPRNTEAFF. Full variable domain (outside the CDR3, taken from reference TRBV28 and TRBJ1-1): DVKVTQSSRYLVKRTGEKVFLECVQDMDHENMFWYRQDPGLGLRLIYFSYDVKMKEKGDIPEGYSVSREKKERFSLILESASTNQTSMYLCASSPVGPRNTEAFFGQGTRLTVV.